A single sample is the source of the 30 T cell receptor beta chains below, sequenced in a study of T-cell reconstitution after alpha-beta-depleted transplantation in children (dated by TCRdb to the mid-2010s). This specimen's treatment or condition label, per the study, means: allogeneic hematopoietic cell transplantation with graft depleted of TCRalphabeta T cells and CD19 B cells. Library generation was performed with PCR. Sequencing was performed on an Illumina HiSeq 2500. TCR libraries were prepared with molecular barcoding, using unique molecular identifiers to normalize TCRbeta repertoire quantification. TCRdb cleaned the public reads at Q25 with fastp, built clones with MiXCR and kept in-frame beta chains. Identical CDR3 proteins give one entry, which carries the most common genes and DNA. The sample table records 700,000 to 850,000 distinct CDR3 sequences; about 16% of these occur just once. The ten largest clones add up to under 6% of the sample.

Material: PBMCs, mostly from graft donor cells, obtained 360 days after TCRalphabeta/CD19-depleted stem cell transplant. Receptors originate from a male patient younger than 18 who had a stem cell transplant for acute lymphoblastic leukemia, so the T cells may come from the graft donor.

This chain uses TRBV27 with TRBJ1-5, with D tentatively TRBD1 (5 bases). The germline V gene encodes CDR1 MNHEY and CDR2 SMNVEV (reference sequence). Trimming took 3 bases from V and 6 from J, leaving 24 bases between them. This CDR3 spans 18 amino acids. The CDR3 reads CASSFIGAGTPGGQPQHF. CDR3 nucleotide sequence: TGTGCCAGCAGTTTTATTGGTGCCGGGACGCCGGGCGGTCAGCCCCAGCATTTT.

In this sample, this clonotype turned up a few times. The chain employs TRBV7-2 and TRBJ2-7; tentative D call: TRBD2 (6 bases). The CDR3 runs to 16 residues. V lost 0 bases and J 3 bases, leaving 15 bases between the germline ends. CDR1 and CDR2 (germline): SGHTA, FQGNSA. For the CDR3, the DNA is TGTGCCAGCAGCTTAGCTGTGGGGACTTCCCTCTACGAGCAGTACTTC. Residues: CASSLAVGTSLYEQYF.

The V gene is TRBV9, the J gene TRBJ1-3; 7 nucleotides align to TRBD1. V gave up 0 bases and J gave up 0 bases; unmatched junction bases: 3. Germline CDR1 SGDLS, CDR2 YYNGEE. This CDR3 has 16 residues. This CDR3 reads CASSVDEGASGNTIYF. CDR3 DNA sequence: TGTGCCAGCAGCGTAGACGAGGGGGCCTCTGGAAACACCATATATTTT.

A few counts support this clonotype. The V and J genes are TRBV20-1 and TRBJ1-1; D is undetermined. The CDR3 has 11 amino acids. Per the germline V gene, CDR1 is DFQATT and CDR2 is SNEGSKA (reference sequence). V lost 6 bases to trimming and J lost 4 bases, with 9 bases between them. CDR3: CSALNGTEAFF. DNA of the CDR3: TGCAGTGCCCTAAATGGCACTGAAGCTTTCTTT.

This clonotype was seen more than once but under ten times. Here the CDR3 reads CASSQGVGWGEQYF. For the CDR3, the DNA is TGCGCCAGCAGCCAAGGCGTGGGATGGGGGGAGCAGTACTTC. V and J are TRBV4-1 and TRBJ2-7; D is tentatively TRBD1 or TRBD2 (5 bases each). This CDR3 region has 14 residues. Trimming took off 1 base at V and 7 bases at J, with 14 bases between the two ends. Per the germline V gene, CDR1 is MGHRA and CDR2 is YSYEKL.

This clonotype was counted between two and nine times. The J gene is TRBJ1-5, the V gene TRBV12-3 or TRBV12-4; TRBD1 is a possible D gene (5 bases). Trimming took off 3 bases at V and 1 base at J, with 16 bases between the two ends. The CDR3 has 17 amino acids. The CDR3 loop reads CASSFSGWGRSNQPQHF. CDR3 DNA sequence: TGTGCCAGCAGTTTCAGCGGGTGGGGGAGAAGCAATCAGCCCCAGCATTTT.

This clonotype was counted between two and nine times. The chain joins TRBV12-3 or TRBV12-4 to TRBJ2-3; D remains unclear. The CDR3 covers 16 residues. V was clipped by 3 bases and J by 0 bases, with 13 bases between them. Here the CDR3 reads CASSFGVLTSTDTQYF. The CDR3 nucleotides are TGTGCCAGCAGTTTTGGGGTTCTAACTAGCACAGATACGCAGTATTTT.

The chain links TRBV11-2 to TRBJ2-2; 8 bases match TRBD1. Germline-derived CDR1 and CDR2 are SGHAT and FQNNGV. CDR3 size: 19 residues. Losses at the gene ends were 6 bases for V and 0 bases for J; bases not matched to a gene: 15. The CDR3 region has the DNA TGTGCCAGCAGTTACGACCGGGTTTGGGACAGGTCGAACACCGGGGAGCTGTTTTTT. This translates into CASSYDRVWDRSNTGELFF. The full variable domain, completed using reference TRBV11-2 and TRBJ2-2, is EAGVAQSPRYKIIEKRQSVAFWCNPISGHATLYWYQQILGQGPKLLIQFQNNGVVDDSQLPKDRFSAERLKGVDSTLKIQPAKLEDSAVYLCASSYDRVWDRSNTGELFFGEGSRLTVL.

This clonotype was picked up a small number of times. The genes are TRBV15 and TRBJ2-7; D is perhaps TRBD1 (6 bases). In germline, CDR1 is LNHNV, CDR2 YYDKDF (reference sequence). V lost 0 bases and J 4 bases, leaving 13 bases between the germline ends. CDR3 length: 15 amino acids. The CDR3 coding sequence is TGTGCCACCAGCAGAGATAGGACAGCACTTTACGAGCAGTACTTC. Encoded protein: CATSRDRTALYEQYF.

This chain connects TRBV12-3 or TRBV12-4 to TRBJ2-1; D is undetermined. The CDR3 extends over 15 amino acids. V shed 3 bases and J shed 0 bases, with 9 bases lying between them. In nucleotides, the CDR3 is TGTGCCAGCAGTTTTATCTTGAGCTCCTACAATGAGCAGTTCTTC. It yields the protein CASSFILSSYNEQFF.

This chain uses TRBV5-1 with TRBJ1-2, with unresolved D. Trimming cost V 0 bases and J 3 bases, with 12 bases left between them. Germline CDR1 SGHRS, CDR2 YFSETQ. The CDR3 has 15 amino acids. The CDR3 loop is CASSLAAGNDYGYTF. The CDR3 DNA reads as TGCGCCAGCAGCTTGGCCGCAGGAAATGACTATGGCTACACCTTC.

This clonotype was seen a handful of times. This chain connects TRBV12-3 or TRBV12-4 to TRBJ2-3; D ambiguous. V was trimmed by 6 bases and J by 0 bases, leaving 10 bases between them. The CDR3 covers 14 residues. CDR3 coding DNA: TGTGCCAGCAGGCTAGTAGCTAGCACAGATACGCAGTATTTT. Protein sequence: CASRLVASTDTQYF.

V is TRBV7-3 and J is TRBJ2-3; 7 nucleotides agree with TRBD2. Germline CDR1 SGHTA, CDR2 FQGTGA. CDR3 length: 16 amino acids. With 2 bases clipped from V and 2 bases from J, the junction kept 7 bases outside the gene matches. The CDR3 DNA reads TGTGCCAGCAGCTTATTTGGCGGGAGCCTCACAGATACGCAGTATTTT. As protein: CASSLFGGSLTDTQYF.

The rearrangement joins TRBV20-1 to TRBJ2-7; D is possibly TRBD2 (6 bases). The germline V gene encodes CDR1 DFQATT and CDR2 SNEGSKA (reference sequence). This CDR3 contains 14 residues. Trimming cost V 6 bases and J 4 bases, with 19 bases left between them. The CDR3 here is CSAMGSRLVYEQYF. The CDR3 DNA follows: TGCAGTGCCATGGGATCGCGACTAGTATACGAGCAGTACTTC.

A few counts support this clonotype. The chain uses TRBV4-2 and TRBJ2-3; 7 nucleotides match TRBD1. The V and J ends lost 1 base and 3 bases, in that order; junction bases with no gene match: 4. The CDR3 contains 15 residues. Germline V gene sequence: CDR1 LGHNA, CDR2 YNFKEQ. The CDR3 loop is CASSQARGSTDTQYF. CDR3 bases: TGTGCCAGCAGCCAAGCCAGGGGGTCTACAGATACGCAGTATTTT.

The sample holds a few counts of this clonotype. The CDR3 protein is CASSPSGGTGELFF. The CDR3 bases are TGCGCCAGCAGCCCCTCCGGGGGAACCGGGGAGCTGTTTTTT. The rearrangement links TRBV10-1 to TRBJ2-2, with D tentatively TRBD2 (6 bases). There are 14 residues in the CDR3. CDR1 and CDR2 (germline): WNHNN, SYGVQD (reference sequence). The germline V and J ends were trimmed by 6 bases and 5 bases, with 13 bases remaining between them.

This clonotype has a handful of counts. The J gene is TRBJ1-1, the V gene TRBV12-3 or TRBV12-4; the D gene is possibly TRBD1 (6 bases). This CDR3 is built from 11 residues. The V end lost 3 bases, the J end lost 9 bases, and 8 bases lay between the germline ends. This CDR3 reads CASSFRGQAFF. The CDR3 DNA reads TGTGCCAGCAGTTTCAGGGGCCAAGCTTTCTTT.

The table lists this clonotype with a few counts. This chain links TRBV2 with TRBJ2-2; D uncertain. This CDR3 spans 14 amino acids. Germline V lookup: CDR1 SNHLY, CDR2 FYNNEI. V lost 6 bases, J lost 4 bases, and 12 bases lay in between. CDR3 amino acids: CASRRSATTGELFF. The CDR3 DNA sequence: TGTGCCAGCAGACGATCAGCTACCACCGGGGAGCTGTTTTTT.

For the CDR3, the DNA is TGTGCCAGCAGCTTGATGGCAGGCACAGATACGCAGTATTTT. Amino acids: CASSLMAGTDTQYF. The chain has TRBV5-4 and TRBJ2-3, with D unresolved. The germline V gene has CDR1 SGHNT and CDR2 YYREEE (reference sequence). The V end was cut by 1 base, the J end by 1 base, with 7 bases between. The CDR3 consists of 14 residues.

The table lists this clonotype with a few counts. The chain is built from TRBV27 and TRBJ1-6; D possibly corresponds to TRBD1 (5 bases). The ends were cut back, 4 bases at V and 0 bases at J, with 13 bases in the middle. This CDR3 has 17 residues. Germline lookup yields CDR1 MNHEY and CDR2 SMNVEV (reference sequence). The CDR3 loop reads CASSWLARGSYNSPLHF. The CDR3 nucleotides are TGTGCCAGCAGTTGGCTGGCGAGGGGCTCCTATAATTCACCCCTCCACTTT.

The V gene is TRBV20-1, the J gene TRBJ2-3; perhaps TRBD2 as D (6 bases). CDR1 DFQATT and CDR2 SNEGSKA come from the germline V gene (reference sequence). The ends were cut back, 6 bases at V and 4 bases at J, with 11 bases in the middle. CDR3 length: 12 amino acids. The chain's CDR3 is CSALRGADTQYF. DNA for the CDR3: TGCAGTGCCCTTCGCGGGGCAGATACGCAGTATTTT.

This sequence joins TRBV4-1 and TRBJ2-5; 7 bases agree with TRBD1. The germline gives CDR1 MGHRA, CDR2 YSYEKL. J gave up 5 bases and V 3 bases, and 9 bases lay outside the gene matches. The CDR3 is 15 amino acids. CDR3 in amino acids: CASSHTGTVFETQYF. As DNA, the CDR3 is TGCGCCAGCAGCCATACCGGGACAGTCTTCGAGACCCAGTACTTC.

The chain has TRBV20-1 and TRBJ2-7; 10 nucleotides agree with TRBD2. The germline gives CDR1 DFQATT, CDR2 SNEGSKA (reference sequence). The junction had 11 bases not matched to a gene; V was cut back by 6 bases and J by 6 bases. The CDR3 has 14 residues. CDR3 DNA sequence: TGCAGTGCCCAGACCCCGACTAGCGGGTCCGAGCAGTACTTC. Encoded protein: CSAQTPTSGSEQYF.

This clonotype was found many times. The chain has TRBV13 and TRBJ2-3; tentatively, D is TRBD1 (6 bases). V shed 2 bases and J shed 6 bases, with 12 bases lying between them. Germline CDR1 is PRHDT and CDR2 is FYEKMQ (reference sequence). The CDR3 has 14 amino acids. The CDR3 here is CASSLTPGEDTQYF. As DNA, the CDR3 is TGTGCCAGCAGCTTAACCCCAGGGGAGGATACGCAGTATTTT.

This clonotype has more than one count but fewer than ten. The chain couples TRBV24-1 to TRBJ2-1; 7 bases are shared with TRBD1. V shed 5 bases, J shed 10 bases, and the junction held 7 bases outside the gene matches. The CDR3 totals 13 residues. Germline loops: CDR1 KGHDR, CDR2 SFDVKD. As DNA, the CDR3 is TGTGCCACCAGTGGGGACAGCAGAGGGGAGCAGTTCTTC. Amino acids: CATSGDSRGEQFF.

The rearrangement joins TRBV25-1 to TRBJ2-7, with 9 nucleotides matching TRBD1. This CDR3 has 16 amino acids. J lost 3 bases, V lost 4 bases, and 10 bases had no gene match. The germline V gene has CDR1 MGHDK and CDR2 SYGVNS. CDR3 in amino acids: CASSGPTGGINYEQYF. DNA for the CDR3: TGTGCCAGCAGTGGACCGACAGGGGGGATAAACTACGAGCAGTACTTC.

This clonotype was detected ten times or more. V and J are TRBV20-1 and TRBJ2-7, with 8 bases that match TRBD2. The CDR3 loop spans 14 amino acids. V shed 4 bases and J 2 bases; nucleotides not matched to a gene: 7. The germline gives CDR1 DFQATT, CDR2 SNEGSKA (reference sequence). The CDR3 DNA follows: TGCAGTGCTATTTCGACTAGCGCGACCTACGAGCAGTACTTC. Amino acids: CSAISTSATYEQYF.

This clonotype was picked up a small number of times. The chain combines TRBV27 with TRBJ2-3; tentatively, D is TRBD1 or TRBD2 (5 bases each). The germline V and J ends were trimmed by 2 bases and 1 base, with 13 bases remaining between them. Germline CDR1 MNHEY, CDR2 SMNVEV (reference sequence). This CDR3 spans 16 amino acids. The CDR3 DNA is TGTGCCAGCAGTTTACGGGCCGGGGCCCGCACAGATACGCAGTATTTT. Amino acids: CASSLRAGARTDTQYF.

Only a few counts were recorded for this clonotype. This rearrangement joins TRBV2 to TRBJ1-1, with D unclear. Trimming removed 1 base at V and 1 base at J, with 7 bases between. Germline V CDR1 and CDR2: SNHLY, FYNNEI. The CDR3 is made up of 14 amino acids. CDR3 bases: TGTGCCAGCAGTGAAGGGGCCGAGAACACTGAAGCTTTCTTT. Encoded protein: CASSEGAENTEAFF.

V and J are TRBV15 and TRBJ2-2, with 13 bases matching TRBD2. The CDR3 covers 18 residues. V dropped 0 bases and J dropped 5; count of bases not matched to a gene: 6. CDR1 LNHNV and CDR2 YYDKDF come from the germline V gene (reference sequence). The CDR3 nucleotides read TGTGCCACCAGCAGAGATCTACTAGCGGGAGGGTGGACCGGGGAGCTGTTTTTT. As protein: CATSRDLLAGGWTGELFF.